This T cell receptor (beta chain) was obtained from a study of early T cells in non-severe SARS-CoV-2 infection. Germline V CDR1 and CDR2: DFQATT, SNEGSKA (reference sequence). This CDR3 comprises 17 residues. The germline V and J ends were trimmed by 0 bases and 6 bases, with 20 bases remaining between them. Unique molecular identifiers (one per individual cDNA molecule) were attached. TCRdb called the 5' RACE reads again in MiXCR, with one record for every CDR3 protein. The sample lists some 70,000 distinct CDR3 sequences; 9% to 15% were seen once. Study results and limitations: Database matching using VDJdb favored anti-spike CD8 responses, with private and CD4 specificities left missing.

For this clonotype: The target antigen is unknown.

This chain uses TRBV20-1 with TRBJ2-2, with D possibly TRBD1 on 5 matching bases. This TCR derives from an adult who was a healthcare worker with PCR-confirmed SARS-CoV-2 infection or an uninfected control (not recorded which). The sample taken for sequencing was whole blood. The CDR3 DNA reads TGCAGTGCTAGAGATCTCGCCAGGCAGGGTGGTCCCGGGGAGCTGTTTTTT. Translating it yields CSARDLARQGGPGELFF.